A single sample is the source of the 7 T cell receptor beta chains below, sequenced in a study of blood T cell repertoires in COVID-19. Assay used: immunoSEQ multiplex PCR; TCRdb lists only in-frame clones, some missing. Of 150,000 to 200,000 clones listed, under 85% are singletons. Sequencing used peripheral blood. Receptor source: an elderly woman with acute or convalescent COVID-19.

The CDR3 is CASSFQGDSPLHF. The CDR3 bases are TGTGCCAGCAGTTTCCAGGGGGATTCACCCCTCCACTTT. V gene TRBV2 combines with J gene TRBJ1-6; 7 positions match TRBD1. This CDR3 comprises 13 residues. V shed 5 bases, J shed 8 bases, and the junction held 3 bases outside the gene matches. In germline, CDR1 is SNHLY, CDR2 FYNNEI.

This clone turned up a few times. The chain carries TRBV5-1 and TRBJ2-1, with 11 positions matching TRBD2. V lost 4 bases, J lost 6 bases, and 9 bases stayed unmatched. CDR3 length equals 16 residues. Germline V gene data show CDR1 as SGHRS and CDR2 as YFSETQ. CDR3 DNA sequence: TGCGCCAGCAGCCCCGTTTTACTAGCGGGAGTCAATGAGCAGTTCTTC. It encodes CASSPVLLAGVNEQFF. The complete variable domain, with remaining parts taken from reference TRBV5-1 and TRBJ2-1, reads KAGVTQTPRYLIKTRGQQVTLSCSPISGHRSVSWYQQTPGQGLQFLFEYFSETQRNKGNFPGRFSGRQFSNSRSEMNVSTLELGDSALYLCASSPVLLAGVNEQFFGPGTRLTVL.

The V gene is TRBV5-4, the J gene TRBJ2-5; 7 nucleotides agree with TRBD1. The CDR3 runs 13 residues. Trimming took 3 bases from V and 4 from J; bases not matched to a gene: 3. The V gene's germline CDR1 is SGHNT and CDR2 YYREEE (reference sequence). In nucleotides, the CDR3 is TGTGCCAGCAGCTCGGGACAGCGAGAGACCCAGTACTTC. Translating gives CASSSGQRETQYF.

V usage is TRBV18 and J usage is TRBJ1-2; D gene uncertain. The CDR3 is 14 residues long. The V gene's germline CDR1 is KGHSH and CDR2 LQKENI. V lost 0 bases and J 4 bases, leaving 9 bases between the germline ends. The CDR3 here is CASSPPARSYGYTF. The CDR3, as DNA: TGTGCCAGCTCACCACCAGCAAGAAGCTATGGCTACACCTTC.

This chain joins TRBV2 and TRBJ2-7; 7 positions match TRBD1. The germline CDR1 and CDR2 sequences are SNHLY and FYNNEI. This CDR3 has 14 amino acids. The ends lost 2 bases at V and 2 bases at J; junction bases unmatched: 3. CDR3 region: CASSESGGPYEQYF. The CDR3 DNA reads TGTGCCAGCAGTGAATCAGGGGGACCCTACGAGCAGTACTTC.

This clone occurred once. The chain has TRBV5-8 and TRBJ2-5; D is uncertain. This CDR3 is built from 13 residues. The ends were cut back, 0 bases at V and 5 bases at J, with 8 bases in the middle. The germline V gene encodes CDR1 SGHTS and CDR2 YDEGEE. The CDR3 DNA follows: TGTGCCAGCAGCTTGGAAGTCCGGGAGACCCAGTACTTC. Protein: CASSLEVRETQYF.

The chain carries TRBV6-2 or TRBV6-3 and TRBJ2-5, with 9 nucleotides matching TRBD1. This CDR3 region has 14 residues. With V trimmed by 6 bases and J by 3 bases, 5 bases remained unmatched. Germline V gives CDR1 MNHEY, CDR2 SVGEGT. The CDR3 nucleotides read TGTGCCAGCAGCCAACAGGGGGCTGAAGAGACCCAGTACTTC. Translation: CASSQQGAEETQYF.